This T cell receptor beta chain was retrieved from a study of blood T cells in healthy people across ages. This clonotype was found a few times. As yet, its antigen is unknown. Regarding the study as a whole: Age showed a roughly linear inverse relationship with TCR beta diversity per million T cells.

The germline gives CDR1 MGHRA, CDR2 YSYEKL. The CDR3 covers 17 residues. The J segment lost 7 bases and the V segment lost 2 bases, leaving 16 bases of the junction unmatched. It was with a sample-barcoded 5' primer and a J-beta primer mix that a second PCR of roughly 7 to 12 cycles was run. TCRdb ran MiXCR on the 5' RACE reads and lists one entry per CDR3 protein. The data show about 1.6 million distinct CDR3 sequences, with about 35% seen just once and roughly 12% held by the top ten. Each sample had at least 6 million PBMCs isolated. This receptor was taken from a woman aged 30 to 39 in good health. The chain employs TRBV4-1 and TRBJ1-1; 7 bases fit TRBD1. Material for sequencing was blood. CDR3 DNA: TGCGCCAGCAGCCAAACAACAGGGAGGGGGCCCCAGGTTGAAGCTTTCTTT. Its protein is CASSQTTGRGPQVEAFF.